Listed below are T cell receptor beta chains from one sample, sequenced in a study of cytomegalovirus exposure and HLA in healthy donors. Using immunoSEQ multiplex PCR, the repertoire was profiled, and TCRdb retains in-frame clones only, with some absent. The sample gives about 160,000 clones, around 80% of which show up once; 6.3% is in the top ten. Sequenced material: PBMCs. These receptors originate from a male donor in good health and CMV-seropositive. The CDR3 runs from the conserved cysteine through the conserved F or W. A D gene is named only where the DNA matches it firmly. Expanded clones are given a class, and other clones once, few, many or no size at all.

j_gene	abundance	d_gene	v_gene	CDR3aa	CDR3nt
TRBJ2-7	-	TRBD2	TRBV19	CASSQTSASYEQYF	TGTGCCAGTAGCCAGACTAGCGCCTCCTACGAGCAGTACTTC
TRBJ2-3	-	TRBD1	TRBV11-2	CASSEQGGGTDTQYF	TGTGCCAGCAGCGAACAGGGGGGCGGCACAGATACGCAGTATTTT
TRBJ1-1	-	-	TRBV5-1	CASSSGSWRTEAFF	TGCGCCAGCAGCTCGGGAAGTTGGAGAACTGAAGCTTTCTTT
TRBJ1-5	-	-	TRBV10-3	CATDQPQHF	TGTGCCACCGATCAGCCCCAGCATTTT
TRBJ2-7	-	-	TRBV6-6	CASSYGAVPYYEQYF	TGTGCCAGCAGTTACGGGGCCGTACCGTACTACGAGCAGTACTTC
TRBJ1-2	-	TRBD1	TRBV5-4	CASTRQGANYGYTF	TGTGCCAGCACCAGACAGGGGGCAAACTATGGCTACACCTTC
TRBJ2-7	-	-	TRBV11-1	CASSWGRSGSYEQYF	TGTGCCAGCAGCTGGGGGCGGAGCGGATCCTACGAGCAGTACTTC
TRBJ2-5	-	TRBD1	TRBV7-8	CASSLDRPRQGRETQYF	TGTGCCAGCAGCTTAGACCGGCCGCGACAGGGGCGGGAGACCCAGTACTTC
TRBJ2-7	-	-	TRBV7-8	CASSLYSWTLSSYEQYF	TGTGCCAGCAGCTTATACTCGTGGACTCTGAGCTCCTACGAGCAGTACTTC
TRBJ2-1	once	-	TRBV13	CASSTLSGGDNEQFF	TGTGCCAGCAGCACCCTTAGCGGAGGGGACAATGAGCAGTTCTTC
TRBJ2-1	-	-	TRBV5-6	CASSFSDEQFF	TGTGCCAGCAGCTTTAGTGATGAGCAGTTCTTC
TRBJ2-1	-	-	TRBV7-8	CASSAYRLGSYNEQFF	TGTGCCAGCAGCGCCTACCGCCTTGGCTCCTACAATGAGCAGTTCTTC
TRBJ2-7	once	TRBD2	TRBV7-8	CASSQGTSGPPSYEQYF	TGTGCCAGCAGCCAGGGGACTAGCGGGCCTCCCTCCTACGAGCAGTACTTC
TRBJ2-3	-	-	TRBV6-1	CASSVTSRPDTQYF	TGTGCCAGCAGTGTCACTAGTAGGCCAGATACGCAGTATTTT
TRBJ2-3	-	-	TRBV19	CASSMGSRTDTQYF	TGTGCCAGTAGTATGGGCAGCCGCACAGATACGCAGTATTTT
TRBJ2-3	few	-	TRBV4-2	CASSQEGVRARADTQYF	TGTGCCAGCAGCCAGGAAGGTGTCAGGGCCCGCGCAGATACGCAGTATTTT